The TCR beta chain described here comes from a study of CD8+ T cells in alopecia areata. Sequencing templates came from extracted RNA that was reverse transcribed into cDNA. Method: immunoSEQ multiplex PCR; TCRdb's copy keeps in-frame clones and lacks some. The sample holds 150,000 to 200,000 clones; 55% to 75% are singletons and the top ten take 12% to 15%. Sample treatment: oral pan-JAK inhibitor, 5-10 mg twice daily. Per the germline V gene, CDR1 is SQVTM and CDR2 is ANQGSEA. CDR3 length: 12 amino acids. Trimming removed 4 bases from V and 11 bases from J, with 15 bases in between. The specimen was CD4+ T cells sorted from blood, collected at week 24, from a patient treated with tofacitinib. The rearrangement uses TRBV29-1 and TRBJ1-5; D unresolved. The clonotype comes from a human donor with alopecia areata. The CDR3 reads CSVVGFDKAQHF. The CDR3 DNA is TGCAGCGTTGTGGGTTTTGACAAGGCCCAGCATTTT.